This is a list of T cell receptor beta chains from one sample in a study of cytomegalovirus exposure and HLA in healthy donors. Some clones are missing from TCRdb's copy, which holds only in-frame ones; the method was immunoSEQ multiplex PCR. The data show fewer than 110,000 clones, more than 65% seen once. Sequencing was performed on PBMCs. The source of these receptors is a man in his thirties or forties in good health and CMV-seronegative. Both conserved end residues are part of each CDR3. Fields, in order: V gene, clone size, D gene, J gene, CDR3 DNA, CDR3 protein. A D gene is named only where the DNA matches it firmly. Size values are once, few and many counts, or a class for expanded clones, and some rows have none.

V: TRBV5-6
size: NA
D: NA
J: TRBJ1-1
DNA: TGTGCCAGCCAGAGACACGGTCATAACACTGAAGCTTTCTTT
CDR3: CASQRHGHNTEAFF

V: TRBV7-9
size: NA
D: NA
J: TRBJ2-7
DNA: TGTGCCAGCAGGACACGTAGGCCGTCCTACGAGCAGTACTTC
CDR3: CASRTRRPSYEQYF

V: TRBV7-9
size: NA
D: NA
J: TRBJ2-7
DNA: TGTGCCAGCAGCTTAGCCGGAGGGGGCAGGAACGAGCAGTACTTC
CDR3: CASSLAGGGRNEQYF

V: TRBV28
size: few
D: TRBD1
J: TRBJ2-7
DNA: TGTGCCAGCAGTTTGCCAGGGGGCGACGAGCAGTACTTC
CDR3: CASSLPGGDEQYF

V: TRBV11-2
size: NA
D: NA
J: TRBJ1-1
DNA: TGTGCCAGCAGCCTCGGAGTGAACACTGAAGCTTTCTTT
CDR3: CASSLGVNTEAFF

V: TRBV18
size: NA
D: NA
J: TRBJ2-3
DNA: TGTGCCAGCCGAGGAATAGATACGCAGTATTTT
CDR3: CASRGIDTQYF

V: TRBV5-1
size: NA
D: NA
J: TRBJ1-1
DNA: TGCGCCAGCACAATGGGGACACCGAACACTGAAGCTTTCTTT
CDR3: CASTMGTPNTEAFF

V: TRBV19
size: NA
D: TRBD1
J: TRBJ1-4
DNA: TGTGCCAGTAGTGGAAGGGACAGGACCCTGTTTTTT
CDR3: CASSGRDRTLFF

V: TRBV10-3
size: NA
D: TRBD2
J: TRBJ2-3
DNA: TGTGCCATCAGTGGGCCCGCGGGGGGACCTACAGATACGCAGTATTTT
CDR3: CAISGPAGGPTDTQYF

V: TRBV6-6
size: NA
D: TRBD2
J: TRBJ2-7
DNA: TGTGCCAGCAGTTACTGGCTAGCGGGAGACTTGAGGGAGCAGTACTTC
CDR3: CASSYWLAGDLREQYF